Following are 9 T cell receptor beta chains from one sample sequenced in a study of human T cells and chemical hapten exposure. Time point here: patch test 1, 2 weeks after DPC sensitization. Treatment defined: therapeutic diphenylcyclopropenone sensitization with weekly scalp DPC. MiXCR was run by TCRdb on the RACE reads, yielding one entry per CDR3 protein. The top ten hold about 3.7% of the sample, which has fewer than 100,000 distinct CDR3 sequences, about 10% seen once. This specimen was whole blood, taken in connection with sensitization to the hapten diphenylcyclopropenone (DPC). The receptors were sampled from a woman in her fifties or sixties with alopecia areata. Some clones in this sample may be carry-over from other donors' samples.

V is TRBV7-9 and J is TRBJ2-1; D possibly corresponds to TRBD2 (5 bases). Germline V gene data show CDR1 as SEHNR and CDR2 as FQNEAQ (reference sequence). Trimming removed 7 bases from V and 7 bases from J, with 23 bases in between. The CDR3 extends over 16 amino acids. CDR3 in amino acids: CASTFRGGLLGNEQFF. For the CDR3, the DNA is TGTGCCAGCACCTTCCGCGGAGGTCTATTGGGGAATGAGCAGTTCTTC.

The V gene is TRBV6-5, the J gene TRBJ1-1; D gene ambiguous. Trimming removed 6 bases from V and 0 bases from J, with 5 bases in between. The CDR3 covers 12 residues. The germline CDR1 and CDR2 sequences are MNHEY and SVGAGI. The CDR3 bases are TGTGCCAGCAGCAGACTGAACACTGAAGCTTTCTTT. Its translation: CASSRLNTEAFF.

This clonotype appeared many times. The rearrangement joins TRBV28 to TRBJ2-7, with D perhaps matching TRBD2 (6 bases). CDR1 MDHEN and CDR2 SYDVKM come from the germline V gene. The CDR3 runs 17 residues. The V and J ends lost 2 bases and 0 bases respectively, with 17 bases between them. The CDR3 spells CASSLPRGGPSSYEQYF. In DNA, the CDR3 is TGTGCCAGCAGTTTACCGCGGGGAGGACCAAGCTCCTACGAGCAGTACTTC.

This clonotype has only a few counts. V and J are TRBV20-1 and TRBJ2-3; D remains ambiguous. V lost 2 bases to trimming and J lost 2 bases, with 20 bases between them. Germline assignment: CDR1 DFQATT and CDR2 SNEGSKA (reference sequence). CDR3 size: 17 residues. The CDR3 region has the DNA TGCAGTGCTAGACCCATCTTAACCCATCAGACCACAGATACGCAGTATTTT. This translates into CSARPILTHQTTDTQYF.

In this sample, this clonotype turned up a few times. The V gene is TRBV7-8, the J gene TRBJ1-1, with TRBD1 matching 9 bases. Losses at the gene ends were 1 base for V and 0 bases for J; bases not matched to a gene: 6. Germline V gene lookup returns CDR1 SGHVS and CDR2 FQNEAQ. The CDR3 consists of 17 residues. The CDR3 loop is CASSLVGWDRVNTEAFF. CDR3 DNA sequence: TGTGCCAGCAGCTTAGTAGGCTGGGACAGGGTGAACACTGAAGCTTTCTTT.

The J gene is TRBJ2-7, the V gene TRBV4-1, with TRBD1 matching 10 bases. The V gene's germline CDR1 is MGHRA and CDR2 YSYEKL. The CDR3 runs to 17 residues. V shed 1 base, J shed 1 base, and the junction held 7 bases outside the gene matches. This CDR3 reads CASSQATGTGVSYEQYF. Written as DNA, the CDR3 is TGCGCCAGCAGCCAAGCTACAGGGACAGGGGTATCCTACGAGCAGTACTTC.

The chain recombines TRBV5-6 with TRBJ1-1, with D maybe TRBD1 (6 bases). This CDR3 has 13 amino acids. CDR1 and CDR2 (germline): SGHDT, YYEEEE. The V and J ends lost 4 bases and 6 bases respectively, with 13 bases between them. The CDR3 nucleotides are TGTGCCAGCAGCCAATACGGGGGGCCTGAAGCTTTCTTT. Its protein product is CASSQYGGPEAFF.

This sequence joins TRBV6-5 and TRBJ1-1, with D unclear. The CDR3 length is 15 residues. Germline V gene lookup returns CDR1 MNHEY and CDR2 SVGAGI. Between the trimmed V and J ends, which lost 8 bases and 4 bases, there was a span of 20 bases. The CDR3 here is CASPFWREECTEAFF. DNA for the CDR3: TGTGCCAGCCCGTTCTGGCGGGAAGAGTGCACTGAAGCTTTCTTT.

Written as DNA, the CDR3 is TGCAGTGCTAGAGACCCGGGACAGGAGTACAATGAGCAGTTCTTC. Translating it yields CSARDPGQEYNEQFF. The V gene is TRBV20-1, the J gene TRBJ2-1, with TRBD1 matching over 8 bases. The J segment lost 4 bases and the V segment lost 0 bases, leaving 5 bases of the junction unmatched. In germline, CDR1 is DFQATT, CDR2 SNEGSKA (reference sequence). The CDR3 has 15 amino acids.